Each of the 20 T cell receptor beta chains below was sequenced from the same sample in a study of PD-1 blockade in classical Hodgkin lymphoma. Documented time point: cycle 4 day 1 (C4D1), after 5 to 7 weeks of nivolumab. Each of the patients experienced relapse following autologous stem cell transplantation, and their brentuximab vedotin exposure differed. From thawed PBMCs, CD4+ T cells were purified using magnetic negative selection. TCRdb's copy holds only in-frame clones and misses some; the assay was immunoSEQ multiplex PCR. The repertoire holds 15,000 to 20,000 clones, around four fifths seen once, with 2.5% to 3% in the top ten. The specimen comprised CD4+ T cells from blood, sampled before the fourth cycle of nivolumab. The receptors originated from a human donor with classical Hodgkin lymphoma.

This rearrangement joins TRBV7-9 to TRBJ2-1; 9 nucleotides line up with TRBD1. This CDR3 has 16 amino acids. CDR1 is SEHNR, CDR2 FQNEAQ, per germline (reference sequence). Trimming cost V 5 bases and J 4 bases; bases outside gene matches: 9. The CDR3: CASSGGRGQGYNEQFF. The CDR3 DNA sequence: TGTGCCAGCAGCGGAGGTCGGGGACAGGGATACAATGAGCAGTTCTTC.

CDR3 sequence reads: CASSLEGRERETQYF. For the CDR3, the DNA is TGTGCCAGCAGCTTAGAGGGCAGGGAGCGGGAGACCCAGTACTTC. The chain links TRBV7-6 to TRBJ2-5; D possibly uses TRBD1 or TRBD2 (5 bases each). The germline CDR1 and CDR2 sequences are SGHVS and FNYEAQ. Trimming took 1 base from V and 5 from J, leaving 14 bases between them. The CDR3 is 15 amino acids.

The V gene is TRBV6-6, the J gene TRBJ2-1; 7 bases are a match to TRBD2. The junction had 7 bases not matched to a gene; V was cut back by 5 bases and J by 3 bases. This CDR3 has 15 amino acids. CDR1 and CDR2 from the germline V gene are MNHNY and SVGAGI (reference sequence). The CDR3 region is CASSQDRDYYNEQFF. DNA for the CDR3: TGTGCCAGCAGTCAAGACCGGGACTACTACAATGAGCAGTTCTTC.

Only a few counts were recorded for this clone. V gene TRBV28 combines with J gene TRBJ1-2, with D possibly TRBD1 on 5 matching bases. Germline CDR1 MDHEN, CDR2 SYDVKM. The CDR3 length is 16 residues. V was trimmed by 6 bases and J by 0 bases, leaving 17 bases between them. This chain's CDR3 is CASSPGTRPANYGYTF. CDR3 DNA sequence: TGTGCCAGCAGCCCAGGGACGAGACCAGCTAACTATGGCTACACCTTC.

About this clone: This sequence may be a read error, since a much larger clone differs from it by one base. The chain combines TRBV28 with TRBJ2-1, with 10 nucleotides matching TRBD2. Germline V CDR1 and CDR2: MDHEN, SYDVKM. The CDR3 is 15 residues long. The V gene end was trimmed by 6 bases and the J gene end by 2 bases; junction bases not matched to a gene: 4. In DNA, the CDR3 is TGTGCCAGCAGCCCAGCGGGAGGGACCTACAATGAGCAGTTCTTC. Translation: CASSPAGGTYNEQFF.

The chain recombines TRBV7-9 with TRBJ2-7, with 10 bases that match TRBD1. Looked up from germline, CDR1 is SEHNR and CDR2 is FQNEAQ (reference sequence). The CDR3 has 13 amino acids. V shed 6 bases and J 3 bases; nucleotides not matched to a gene: 2. The CDR3 spells CASRRTGGYEQYF. In DNA, the CDR3 is TGTGCCAGCAGGAGGACAGGGGGCTACGAGCAGTACTTC.

The chain is built from TRBV5-1 and TRBJ2-7, with D perhaps TRBD2 (6 bases). This CDR3 contains 14 residues. Germline V gives CDR1 SGHRS, CDR2 YFSETQ. The V end lost 0 bases, the J end lost 2 bases, and 9 bases lay between the germline ends. CDR3 in DNA: TGCGCCAGCAGCTTGGGACTAGATACCTACGAGCAGTACTTC. Protein: CASSLGLDTYEQYF.

The V call is TRBV5-1, the J call TRBJ2-3; D assignment may be TRBD1 or TRBD2 (6 bases each). Germline V gene data show CDR1 as SGHRS and CDR2 as YFSETQ. The CDR3 is 15 residues long. The germline V and J ends were trimmed by 0 bases and 1 base, with 9 bases remaining between them. Here the CDR3 DNA reads TGCGCCAGCAGCTTGGTGGGGGGCCGCACAGATACGCAGTATTTT. Amino acid sequence: CASSLVGGRTDTQYF.

V and J are TRBV19 and TRBJ1-4; D not resolved. CDR3 length equals 16 residues. Germline V lookup: CDR1 LNHDA, CDR2 SQIVND (reference sequence). Trimming took off 0 bases at V and 8 bases at J, with 16 bases between the two ends. CDR3 amino acids: CASSIESNWAGEKLFF. The DNA for the CDR3 is TGTGCCAGTAGTATAGAAAGCAACTGGGCGGGAGAAAAACTGTTTTTT.

The gene calls are TRBV28 and TRBJ2-5; 14 positions match TRBD2. V gave up 6 bases and J gave up 4 bases; unmatched junction bases: 19. The CDR3 consists of 20 residues. Germline V gene lookup returns CDR1 MDHEN and CDR2 SYDVKM. The CDR3 spells CASSFTRGLAGVGGGETQYF. The DNA of the CDR3 is TGTGCCAGCAGCTTCACAAGGGGACTAGCGGGAGTGGGTGGGGGAGAGACCCAGTACTTC. Drawing the rest from reference TRBV28 and TRBJ2-5, the complete variable domain is DVKVTQSSRYLVKRTGEKVFLECVQDMDHENMFWYRQDPGLGLRLIYFSYDVKMKEKGDIPEGYSVSREKKERFSLILESASTNQTSMYLCASSFTRGLAGVGGGETQYFGPGTRLLVL.

V gene TRBV5-4 combines with J gene TRBJ2-5, with TRBD2 identical over 12 bases. The germline V gene has CDR1 SGHNT and CDR2 YYREEE (reference sequence). The CDR3 is 16 amino acids. Trimming removed 1 base from V and 5 bases from J; junction bases left unmatched: 6. DNA of the CDR3: TGTGCCAGCAGCTTGATGCTAGCGGGAGGGCGGGAGACCCAGTACTTC. This codes for CASSLMLAGGRETQYF.

This chain connects TRBV5-1 to TRBJ2-1, with 8 nucleotides matching TRBD2. The CDR3 is 15 amino acids. Germline V gene data show CDR1 as SGHRS and CDR2 as YFSETQ. V shed 3 bases, J shed 4 bases, and the junction held 6 bases outside the gene matches. For the CDR3, the DNA is TGCGCCAGCAGCTCGGTTAGCGGGGTTTACAATGAGCAGTTCTTC. This codes for CASSSVSGVYNEQFF.

The chain combines TRBV28 with TRBJ2-1; TRBD1 matches at 8 bases. Germline V lookup: CDR1 MDHEN, CDR2 SYDVKM. Trimming took 6 bases from V and 10 from J; bases not matched to a gene: 11. The CDR3 extends over 14 amino acids. The CDR3 coding sequence is TGTGCCAGCAGCCTTAGCAGGGGGCGCTGGGAGCAGTTCTTC. Protein: CASSLSRGRWEQFF.

This chain joins TRBV6-1 and TRBJ2-6; tentative D call: TRBD1 (5 bases). Looked up from germline, CDR1 is MNHNS and CDR2 is SASEGT. The CDR3 has 14 residues. The ends were cut back, 6 bases at V and 2 bases at J, with 8 bases in the middle. The CDR3 region is CASSPGPGANVLTF. The CDR3 nucleotides read TGTGCCAGCAGCCCAGGGCCTGGGGCCAACGTCCTGACTTTC.

This clone was seen a handful of times. This sequence joins TRBV28 and TRBJ2-7, with D perhaps matching TRBD1 (5 bases). CDR1 and CDR2 (germline): MDHEN, SYDVKM. Between the trimmed V and J ends, which lost 6 bases and 2 bases, there was a span of 11 bases. This CDR3 has 13 amino acids. As DNA, the CDR3 is TGTGCCAGCAGCCTGGACACCCCCTACGAGCAGTACTTC. Translating gives CASSLDTPYEQYF. The full variable domain, its missing parts supplied by reference TRBV28 and TRBJ2-7, is DVKVTQSSRYLVKRTGEKVFLECVQDMDHENMFWYRQDPGLGLRLIYFSYDVKMKEKGDIPEGYSVSREKKERFSLILESASTNQTSMYLCASSLDTPYEQYFGPGTRLTVT.

The CDR3: CASSEPQGYYEQYF. The CDR3, as DNA: TGTGCCAGCAGTGAACCCCAGGGATACTACGAGCAGTACTTC. This chain joins TRBV6-1 and TRBJ2-7; possible D gene TRBD1, 5 bases. V was cut by 2 bases and J by 3 bases, with 11 bases left in between. The CDR3 consists of 14 residues. Germline values: CDR1 MNHNS, CDR2 SASEGT.

The chain couples TRBV5-8 to TRBJ2-2; no firm D call. V lost 5 bases and J lost 0, with 14 bases in between. This CDR3 is built from 16 residues. Germline V lookup: CDR1 SGHTS, CDR2 YDEGEE. CDR3 loop: CASRPGDGANTGELFF. The CDR3 bases are TGTGCCAGCAGACCTGGAGATGGCGCGAACACCGGGGAGCTGTTTTTT.

The V call is TRBV5-1, the J call TRBJ1-2, with D tentatively TRBD1 (5 bases). The length of the CDR3 is 15 residues. CDR1 is SGHRS and CDR2 is YFSETQ in the germline V gene. V shed 0 bases and J shed 0 bases, with 9 bases lying between them. DNA of the CDR3: TGCGCCAGCAGCTTGGATGGACAACCTAACTATGGCTACACCTTC. Amino acids: CASSLDGQPNYGYTF.

As DNA, the CDR3 is TGTGCCAGCGCGGGATCGGGCACCGGGGAGCTGTTTTTT. Translating it yields CASAGSGTGELFF. The V gene is TRBV7-6, the J gene TRBJ2-2; D is possibly TRBD2 (6 bases). Trimming shortened V by 8 bases and J by 4 bases, and 11 bases separated the two germline ends. CDR1 SGHVS and CDR2 FNYEAQ come from the germline V gene. The length of the CDR3 is 13 residues.

The V gene is TRBV6-5, the J gene TRBJ1-5, with D hard to call. The CDR3 is 13 amino acids. Trimming stripped 2 bases from V and 1 base from J, with 3 bases between. Germline CDR1 MNHEY, CDR2 SVGAGI. The CDR3 nucleotides are TGTGCCAGCAGTTACGACAGCAATCAGCCCCAGCATTTT. It codes for CASSYDSNQPQHF.